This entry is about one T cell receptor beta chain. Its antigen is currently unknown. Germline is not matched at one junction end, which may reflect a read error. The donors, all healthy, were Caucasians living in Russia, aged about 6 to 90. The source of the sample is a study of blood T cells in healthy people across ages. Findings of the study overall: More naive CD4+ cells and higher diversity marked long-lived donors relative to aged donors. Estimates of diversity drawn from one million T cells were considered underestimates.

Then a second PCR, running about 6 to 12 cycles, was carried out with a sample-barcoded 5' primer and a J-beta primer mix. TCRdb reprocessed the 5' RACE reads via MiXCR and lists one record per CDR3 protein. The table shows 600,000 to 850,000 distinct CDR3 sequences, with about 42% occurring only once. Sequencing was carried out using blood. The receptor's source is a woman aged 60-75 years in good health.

As DNA, the CDR3 is TGTGCCGGCAGCGGCCGGGACAGGGGTAATCAGCCCCAGCATTTT. Residues: CAGSGRDRGNQPQHF. The gene calls are TRBV7-2 and TRBJ1-5, with 10 bases that match TRBD1. This CDR3 spans 15 amino acids. CDR1 SGHTA and CDR2 FQGNSA come from the germline V gene. Variable domain in full (rest from reference TRBV7-2 and TRBJ1-5): GAGVSQSPSNKVTEKGKDVELRCDPISGHTALYWYRQSLGQGLEFLIYFQGNSAPDKSGLPSDRFSAERTGGSVSTLTIQRTQQEDSAVYLCAGSGRDRGNQPQHFGDGTRLSIL.